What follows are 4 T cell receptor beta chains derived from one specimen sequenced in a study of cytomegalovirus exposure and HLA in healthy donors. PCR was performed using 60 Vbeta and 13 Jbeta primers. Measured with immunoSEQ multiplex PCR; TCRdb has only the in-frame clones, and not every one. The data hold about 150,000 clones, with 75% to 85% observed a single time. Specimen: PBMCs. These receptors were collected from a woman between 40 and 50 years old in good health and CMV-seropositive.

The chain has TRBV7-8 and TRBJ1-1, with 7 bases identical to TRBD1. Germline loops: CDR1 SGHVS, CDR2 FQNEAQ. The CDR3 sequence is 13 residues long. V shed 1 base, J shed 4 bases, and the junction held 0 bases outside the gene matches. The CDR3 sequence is CASSLGQGTEAFF. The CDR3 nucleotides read TGTGCCAGCAGCTTAGGACAGGGCACTGAAGCTTTCTTT.

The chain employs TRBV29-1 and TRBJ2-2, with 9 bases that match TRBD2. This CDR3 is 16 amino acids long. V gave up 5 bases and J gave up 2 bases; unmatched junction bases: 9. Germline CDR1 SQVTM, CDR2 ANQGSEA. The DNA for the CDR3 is TGCAGCGTTAAGTTGGCTAGCGGGGCCAACACCGGGGAGCTGTTTTTT. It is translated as CSVKLASGANTGELFF.

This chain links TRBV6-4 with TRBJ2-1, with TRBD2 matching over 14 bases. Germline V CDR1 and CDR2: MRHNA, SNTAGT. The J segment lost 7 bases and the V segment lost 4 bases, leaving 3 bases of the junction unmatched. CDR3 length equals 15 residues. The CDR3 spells CASSVGTSGSNEQFF. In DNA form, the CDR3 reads TGTGCCAGCAGTGTAGGGACTAGCGGGAGTAATGAGCAGTTCTTC.

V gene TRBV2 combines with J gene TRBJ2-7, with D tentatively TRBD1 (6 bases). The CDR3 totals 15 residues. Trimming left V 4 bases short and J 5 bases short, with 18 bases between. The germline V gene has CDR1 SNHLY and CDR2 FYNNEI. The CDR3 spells CASSARGTFGNEQYF. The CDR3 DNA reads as TGTGCCAGCAGTGCAAGGGGGACCTTCGGGAACGAGCAGTACTTC. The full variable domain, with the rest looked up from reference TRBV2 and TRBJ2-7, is EPEVTQTPSHQVTQMGQEVILRCVPISNHLYFYWYRQILGQKVEFLVSFYNNEISEKSEIFDDQFSVERPDGSNFTLKIRSTKLEDSAMYFCASSARGTFGNEQYFGPGTRLTVT.